One sample yielded the 7 T cell receptor beta chains listed below, sequenced in a study of cytomegalovirus exposure and HLA in healthy donors. PCR amplification relied on 60 Vbeta primers (plus 13 Jbeta primers). The data were produced by immunoSEQ multiplex PCR, yet TCRdb's version contains in-frame clones alone and is incomplete. Among approximately 110,000 clones listed, roughly 80% were seen once. The sequenced sample was PBMCs. The receptors stem from a female donor in good health and CMV-seropositive.

Points on this clone: An end of the junction differs from the germline gene, which may be a read error. The chain uses TRBV12-5 and TRBJ1-6; the match to TRBD1 covers 7 bases. The germline CDR1 and CDR2 sequences are LGHNT and FRNRAP. The CDR3 extends over 14 amino acids. CDR3 bases: TGTGCTAGTGGCTTGGGGACAGTCGGTTCACCCCTCCACTTT. Protein product: CASGLGTVGSPLHF.

The chain is built from TRBV28 and TRBJ2-4; 8 bases match TRBD1. The J segment lost 8 bases and the V segment lost 4 bases, leaving 4 bases of the junction unmatched. CDR1 is MDHEN, CDR2 SYDVKM, per germline. The CDR3 extends over 13 amino acids. CDR3 sequence reads: CASSSSDRDIQYF. In DNA, the CDR3 is TGTGCCAGCAGTTCCTCGGACAGGGACATTCAGTACTTC. The whole variable domain, remainder taken from reference TRBV28 and TRBJ2-4, is DVKVTQSSRYLVKRTGEKVFLECVQDMDHENMFWYRQDPGLGLRLIYFSYDVKMKEKGDIPEGYSVSREKKERFSLILESASTNQTSMYLCASSSSDRDIQYFGAGTRLSVL.

The gene calls are TRBV18 and TRBJ2-1, with TRBD1 identical over 10 bases. V gave up 6 bases and J gave up 9 bases; unmatched junction bases: 11. The CDR3 loop spans 15 amino acids. CDR1 is KGHSH and CDR2 is LQKENI in the germline V gene. Written as DNA, the CDR3 is TGTGCCAGCTCTCGGACTTGGACAGGGGGGGGTGAGCAGTTCTTC. Translated: CASSRTWTGGGEQFF.

This chain joins TRBV29-1 and TRBJ1-2, with D possibly being TRBD1 (5 bases). Germline V gives CDR1 SQVTM, CDR2 ANQGSEA. This CDR3 contains 16 residues. The V end was cut by 0 bases, the J end by 8 bases, with 22 bases between. CDR3 DNA sequence: TGCAGCGTTGAAGATCGCTGGGCGAGGGGCGCGGGGGGCTACACCTTC. It encodes CSVEDRWARGAGGYTF.

The chain joins TRBV5-8 to TRBJ1-2, with 9 bases aligning to TRBD1. CDR3 size: 13 residues. Germline V gene data show CDR1 as SGHTS and CDR2 as YDEGEE. The junction had 6 bases not matched to a gene; V was cut back by 2 bases and J by 10 bases. CDR3 in DNA: TGTGCCAGCAGCTTATACAGGGGGCAGGTCTACACCTTC. Residues: CASSLYRGQVYTF.

This clone was seen more than once but under ten times. The chain is built from TRBV7-2 and TRBJ1-6, with TRBD1 as a possible D gene (6 bases). CDR1 is SGHTA and CDR2 is FQGNSA in the germline V gene. This CDR3 is built from 15 residues. The V end was cut by 5 bases, the J end by 14 bases, with 22 bases between. This CDR3 is CASSTQGQTGTALHF. The CDR3 nucleotides are TGTGCCAGCAGCACCCAAGGACAGACAGGCACGGCCCTCCACTTT.

The chain carries TRBV9 and TRBJ1-1; 9 bases fit TRBD1. Per germline, CDR1 SGDLS and CDR2 YYNGEE. Germline trimming cut 1 base from V and 1 base from J; bases unmatched to any gene: 8. The CDR3 extends over 17 amino acids. Here the CDR3 reads CASSVLDRGFGNTEAFF. The CDR3 DNA reads TGTGCCAGCAGCGTACTGGACAGGGGTTTCGGGAACACTGAAGCTTTCTTT.